This TCR beta chain emerged from a study of OX40 agonist ivuxolimab in advanced cancers. Study background: While on treatment, patients had intravenous ivuxolimab at 0.01 to 10 mg/kg every 2 weeks. Study-wide findings and caveats: In the 0.1 to 3.0 mg/kg range, CD4+ and CD8+ blood T cells had expanded clonally by week 6. Averaging showed that CD8+ T cells had more expanded clones than CD4+ did.

As concerns this clone: What it binds is not known.

Blood specimens came from baseline, cycle 4 day 1, and cycle 7 day 1. The method was immunoSEQ multiplex PCR; TCRdb's version includes in-frame clones alone and lacks a portion of them. Of about 84,000 clones in the sample, about 93% were seen once. The sequence was obtained from an adult with an advanced solid tumor such as melanoma, head and neck, liver or kidney cancer. Sequenced here: CD4+ or CD8+ T cells sorted from blood, sampled in a trial of the OX40 agonist ivuxolimab.

CDR3 DNA: TGTGCCACCAGCAGAGCATCGGTTGAAGCTTTCTTT. It translates to CATSRASVEAFF. V gene TRBV15 combines with J gene TRBJ1-1; D not certain. CDR1 is LNHNV and CDR2 is YYDKDF in the germline V gene (reference sequence). V lost 1 base and J 7 bases, leaving 7 bases between the germline ends. The CDR3 has 12 amino acids.